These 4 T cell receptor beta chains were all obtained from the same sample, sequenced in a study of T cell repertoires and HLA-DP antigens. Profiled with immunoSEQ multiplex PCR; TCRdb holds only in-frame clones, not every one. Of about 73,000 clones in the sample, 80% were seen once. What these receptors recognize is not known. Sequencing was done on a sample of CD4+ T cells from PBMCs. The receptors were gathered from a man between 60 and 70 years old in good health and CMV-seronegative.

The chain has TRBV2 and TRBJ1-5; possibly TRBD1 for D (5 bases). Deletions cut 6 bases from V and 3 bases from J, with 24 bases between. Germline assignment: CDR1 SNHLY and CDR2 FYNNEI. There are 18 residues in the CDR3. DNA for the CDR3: TGTGCCAGCAGACCCCCCCTGACAGCTGAATATGACAATCAGCCCCAGCATTTT. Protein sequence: CASRPPLTAEYDNQPQHF.

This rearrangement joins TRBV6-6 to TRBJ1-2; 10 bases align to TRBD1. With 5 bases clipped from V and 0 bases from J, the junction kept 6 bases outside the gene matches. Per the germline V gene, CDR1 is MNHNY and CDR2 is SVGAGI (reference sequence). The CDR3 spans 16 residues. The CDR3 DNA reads TGTGCCAGCAGTCCATCGACAGGGGGCCCTAACTATGGCTACACCTTC. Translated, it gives CASSPSTGGPNYGYTF.

As DNA, the CDR3 is TGTGCCAGCAGCTCCCCGGGGGGGAACACTGAAGCTTTCTTT. Protein product: CASSSPGGNTEAFF. J is TRBJ1-1 and V is TRBV7-9; D is perhaps TRBD1 (5 bases). V was shortened by 4 bases and J by 1 base, with 10 bases between the two germline ends. Looked up from germline, CDR1 is SEHNR and CDR2 is FQNEAQ (reference sequence). The CDR3 is 14 amino acids.

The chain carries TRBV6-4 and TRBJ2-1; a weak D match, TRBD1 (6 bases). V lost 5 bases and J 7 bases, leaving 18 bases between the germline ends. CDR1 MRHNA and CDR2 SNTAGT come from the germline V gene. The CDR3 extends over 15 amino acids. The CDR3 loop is CASSKISTGRNEQFF. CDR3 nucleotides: TGTGCCAGCAGTAAGATTTCGACAGGACGAAATGAGCAGTTCTTC.